This record looks at one T cell receptor beta chain sequence and its context. This record belongs to a study of blood T cell repertoires in COVID-19. Study details: From T cells, B-cell-depleted T cells, or PBMCs came the material, which was cDNA or gDNA.

This CDR3 contains 15 residues. Germline V gene sequence: CDR1 MDHEN, CDR2 SYDVKM. J lost 1 base, V lost 6 bases, and 3 bases had no gene match. The data were produced by immunoSEQ multiplex PCR, yet TCRdb's version contains in-frame clones alone and is incomplete. The table lists roughly 130,000 clones, 84% of them singletons. V and J are TRBV28 and TRBJ2-6, with 7 bases that match TRBD2. The sample was peripheral blood. This TCR was sampled from a man in his thirties or forties with COVID-19, enrolled during active disease. CDR3 protein: CASSKAGSGANVLTF. The CDR3 nucleotides are TGTGCCAGCAGCAAAGCGGGGTCTGGGGCCAACGTCCTGACTTTC.